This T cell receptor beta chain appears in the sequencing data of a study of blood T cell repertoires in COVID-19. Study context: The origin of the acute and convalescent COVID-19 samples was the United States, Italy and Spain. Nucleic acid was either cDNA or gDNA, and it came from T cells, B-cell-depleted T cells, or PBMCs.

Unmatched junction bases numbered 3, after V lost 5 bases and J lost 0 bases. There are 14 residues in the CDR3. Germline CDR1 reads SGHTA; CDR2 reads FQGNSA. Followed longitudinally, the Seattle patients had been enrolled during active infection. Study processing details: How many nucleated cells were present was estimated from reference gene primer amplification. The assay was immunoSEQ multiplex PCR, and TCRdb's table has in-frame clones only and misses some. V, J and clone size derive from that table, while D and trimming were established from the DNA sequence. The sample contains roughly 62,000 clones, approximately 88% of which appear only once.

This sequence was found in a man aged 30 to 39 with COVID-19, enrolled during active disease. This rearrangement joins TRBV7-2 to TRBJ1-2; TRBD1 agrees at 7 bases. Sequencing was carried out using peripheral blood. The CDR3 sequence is CASSRDSPNYGYTF. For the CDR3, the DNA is TGTGCCAGCAGCCGGGACAGCCCTAACTATGGCTACACCTTC.